These 31 T cell receptor beta chains share one sample of origin, sequenced in a study of blood T cell repertoires in COVID-19. TCRdb's table, derived via immunoSEQ multiplex PCR, lists solely in-frame clones and lacks some. The sample lists 20,000 to 25,000 clones; around three quarters were seen once. Sequenced: peripheral blood. The receptors were sampled from a man in his sixties with active COVID-19.

J is TRBJ2-1 and V is TRBV24-1, with 8 bases identical to TRBD2. The germline gives CDR1 KGHDR, CDR2 SFDVKD. Losses at the gene ends were 4 bases for V and 8 bases for J; bases not matched to a gene: 12. This CDR3 has 16 residues. CDR3 in amino acids: CATSDRYSGAGDEQFF. CDR3 nucleotide sequence: TGTGCCACCAGTGACCGGTATAGCGGGGCGGGCGATGAGCAGTTCTTC.

This clone occurred a few times. This rearrangement joins TRBV10-3 to TRBJ1-4, with a weak D call TRBD1 (5 bases). CDR1 and CDR2 from the germline V gene are ENHRY and SYGVKD. The CDR3 runs 15 residues. Trimming pared 0 bases from V and 7 bases from J, leaving 12 bases between. The DNA of the CDR3 is TGTGCCATCAGTGAGTCGCTCAGGGAAGTTGAAAAACTGTTTTTT. Its protein product is CAISESLREVEKLFF.

V usage is TRBV25-1 and J usage is TRBJ2-3; no definite D call. Between the trimmed V and J ends, which lost 7 bases and 2 bases, there was a span of 10 bases. Per germline, CDR1 MGHDK and CDR2 SYGVNS. The CDR3 length is 13 residues. CDR3 sequence reads: CASTIPLTDTQYF. As DNA, the CDR3 is TGTGCCAGCACTATCCCTCTCACAGATACGCAGTATTTT.

This clone showed up just once. The chain carries TRBV30 and TRBJ2-7; 7 bases are a match to TRBD1. V lost 2 bases, J lost 0 bases, and 4 bases stayed unmatched. CDR1 is GTSNPN, CDR2 SVGIG, per germline (reference sequence). There are 14 residues in the CDR3. The CDR3 sequence is CAWSRQGDSYEQYF. Here the CDR3 DNA reads TGTGCCTGGAGTCGTCAGGGGGACTCCTACGAGCAGTACTTC.

This sequence joins TRBV7-2 and TRBJ2-3; 14 bases align to TRBD2. CDR3 length: 18 amino acids. CDR1 is SGHTA, CDR2 FQGNSA, per germline. V trimming: 4 bases; J trimming: 1 base; junction bases outside the gene matches: 7. This chain's CDR3 is CASSYGLAGGPRTDTQYF. CDR3 bases: TGTGCCAGCAGCTACGGACTAGCGGGAGGTCCCCGCACAGATACGCAGTATTTT.

The genes are TRBV4-1 and TRBJ2-7; 8 bases map to TRBD2. Germline V lookup: CDR1 MGHRA, CDR2 YSYEKL. CDR3 length equals 16 residues. Losses at the gene ends were 2 bases for V and 7 bases for J; bases not matched to a gene: 13. CDR3 sequence: CASSQIVGLAGKEQYF. The CDR3 DNA follows: TGCGCCAGCAGCCAAATTGTCGGCCTAGCGGGTAAAGAGCAGTACTTC.

This rearrangement joins TRBV6-4 to TRBJ2-1; D possibly corresponds to TRBD1 (6 bases). Germline-derived CDR1 and CDR2 are MRHNA and SNTAGT. This CDR3 region has 13 residues. Trimming cost V 0 bases and J 15 bases, with 15 bases left between them. CDR3 residues: CASSDSREQGRFF. The CDR3 coding sequence is TGTGCCAGCAGTGACTCGAGAGAACAGGGACGGTTCTTC.

V usage is TRBV4-3 and J usage is TRBJ2-3; TRBD2 matches 8 bases. Germline lookup yields CDR1 LGHNA and CDR2 YSLEER. The CDR3 is 18 amino acids. Unmatched junction bases numbered 9, after V lost 0 bases and J lost 1 base. The CDR3 nucleotides read TGCGCCAGCAGCCAAGATTGGTTCGGCGGGGGGCGCACAGATACGCAGTATTTT. Encoded protein: CASSQDWFGGGRTDTQYF.

The chain joins TRBV6-2 or TRBV6-3 to TRBJ2-1, with 7 bases lining up with TRBD2. Trimming removed 5 bases from V and 12 bases from J; junction bases left unmatched: 22. This CDR3 has 17 residues. CDR1 is MNHEY and CDR2 is SVGEGT in the germline V gene. CDR3 protein: CASSHWRSGAPLGGQFF. The CDR3 DNA reads TGTGCCAGCAGTCACTGGAGGAGCGGGGCCCCCCTGGGTGGGCAGTTCTTC.

This sequence joins TRBV19 and TRBJ1-2; no reliable D call. The V gene's germline CDR1 is LNHDA and CDR2 SQIVND (reference sequence). Trimming removed 0 bases at V and 2 bases at J, with 7 bases between. The CDR3 consists of 14 residues. CDR3 DNA: TGTGCCAGTAGTATAGATACGGGAAACTATGGCTACACCTTC. Encoded protein: CASSIDTGNYGYTF.

This clone was seen once. The chain couples TRBV25-1 to TRBJ2-3; TRBD1 might be the D (6 bases). This CDR3 is built from 14 residues. Germline CDR1 and CDR2: MGHDK and SYGVNS. The V and J ends lost 3 bases and 7 bases respectively, with 14 bases between them. The CDR3 is CASSEQGWGNTQYF. CDR3 coding DNA: TGTGCCAGCAGTGAGCAGGGGTGGGGTAATACGCAGTATTTT.

This clone was observed a single time. The chain combines TRBV28 with TRBJ1-6, with 9 bases fitting TRBD1. With 11 bases clipped from V and 9 bases from J, the junction kept 8 bases outside the gene matches. The CDR3 contains 13 residues. Germline CDR1 is MDHEN and CDR2 is SYDVKM. The CDR3 DNA reads TGTGCCTGTTGGGGACAGGGTGGTTCACCCCTCCACTTT. Its translation is CACWGQGGSPLHF.

This clone was found a few times. The chain joins TRBV9 to TRBJ2-5; 10 bases agree with TRBD2. The V gene's germline CDR1 is SGDLS and CDR2 YYNGEE. This CDR3 is 16 amino acids long. J lost 4 bases, V lost 0 bases, and 6 bases had no gene match. The CDR3 DNA follows: TGTGCCAGCAGCGTAGTAGCGGGAGGAGGAGGAGAGACCCAGTACTTC. The encoded protein is CASSVVAGGGGETQYF.

The genes are TRBV5-8 and TRBJ2-1; D not resolved. CDR1 is SGHTS and CDR2 is YDEGEE in the germline V gene. The length of the CDR3 is 10 residues. V was trimmed by 7 bases and J by 9 bases, leaving 8 bases between them. CDR3 sequence: CASGPPEQFF. The CDR3 nucleotides read TGTGCCAGCGGCCCCCCTGAGCAGTTCTTC.

The table lists this clone with a few counts. The chain has TRBV5-1 and TRBJ2-7; 11 bases are shared with TRBD2. The germline gives CDR1 SGHRS, CDR2 YFSETQ. The CDR3 has 15 residues. J lost 0 bases, V lost 6 bases, and 5 bases had no gene match. CDR3 loop: CASTRTSGYSYEQYF. CDR3 nucleotide sequence: TGCGCCAGCACCCGGACTAGCGGGTACTCCTACGAGCAGTACTTC. Full variable domain (missing parts from reference TRBV5-1 and TRBJ2-7): KAGVTQTPRYLIKTRGQQVTLSCSPISGHRSVSWYQQTPGQGLQFLFEYFSETQRNKGNFPGRFSGRQFSNSRSEMNVSTLELGDSALYLCASTRTSGYSYEQYFGPGTRLTVT.

This clone showed up just a few times. This chain connects TRBV7-8 to TRBJ2-7; possibly TRBD2 for D (7 bases). The V and J ends lost 4 bases and 2 bases respectively, with 12 bases between them. Germline V gene sequence: CDR1 SGHVS, CDR2 FQNEAQ. This CDR3 has 14 residues. CDR3 nucleotides: TGTGCCAGCAGCTCTGGGGGGGGGCCCTACGAGCAGTACTTC. It specifies CASSSGGGPYEQYF.

This clone was recorded only once. V and J are TRBV30 and TRBJ2-7; 7 nucleotides match TRBD1. Trimming removed 2 bases from V and 0 bases from J; junction bases left unmatched: 7. The CDR3 runs 15 residues. CDR1 and CDR2 (germline): GTSNPN, SVGIG (reference sequence). CDR3 nucleotide sequence: TGTGCCTGGAGTTATGGACAGGCCTACTCCTACGAGCAGTACTTC. Translation: CAWSYGQAYSYEQYF. The variable domain in full, completed from reference TRBV30 and TRBJ2-7, reads SQTIHQWPATLVQPVGSPLSLECTVEGTSNPNLYWYRQAAGRGLQLLFYSVGIGQISSEVPQNLSASRPQDRQFILSSKKLLLSDSGFYLCAWSYGQAYSYEQYFGPGTRLTVT.

The J gene is TRBJ2-1, the V gene TRBV7-8; D is perhaps TRBD2 (5 bases). The germline V gene encodes CDR1 SGHVS and CDR2 FQNEAQ. CDR3 length: 14 residues. The ends were cut back, 1 base at V and 6 bases at J, with 10 bases in the middle. CDR3 in DNA: TGTGCCAGCAGCTTAGTGCGGGCTGGCAATGAGCAGTTCTTC. This encodes CASSLVRAGNEQFF.

The V gene is TRBV7-9, the J gene TRBJ1-3; D possibly corresponds to TRBD1 (6 bases). The CDR3 loop spans 15 amino acids. Looked up from germline, CDR1 is SEHNR and CDR2 is FQNEAQ (reference sequence). V lost 6 bases to trimming and J lost 0 bases, with 12 bases between them. The CDR3 reads CASSSTGSSGNTIYF. The CDR3 bases are TGTGCCAGCAGTTCTACAGGGAGCTCTGGAAACACCATATATTTT.

This clone was picked up a small number of times. J is TRBJ2-1 and V is TRBV19; 13 nucleotides agree with TRBD2. Germline V gene lookup returns CDR1 LNHDA and CDR2 SQIVND (reference sequence). V lost 6 bases and J lost 10; bases outside the gene matches: 9. The CDR3 consists of 15 residues. In DNA, the CDR3 is TGTGCCAGTAGCCTCAGTGGGACTAGCGGGATCGAGCAGTTCTTC. Protein: CASSLSGTSGIEQFF.

The rearrangement joins TRBV29-1 to TRBJ2-5; D is perhaps TRBD1 (6 bases). The CDR3 contains 15 residues. Germline V gives CDR1 SQVTM, CDR2 ANQGSEA. With 0 bases removed from V and 1 base from J, the gap between germline ends came to 12 bases. The CDR3 loop is CSVEDQGPSQETQYF. The CDR3 DNA reads as TGCAGCGTTGAAGATCAGGGGCCATCCCAAGAGACCCAGTACTTC.

The chain carries TRBV7-8 and TRBJ2-7; TRBD2 might be the D (5 bases). Trimming cost V 5 bases and J 0 bases, with 17 bases left between them. Looked up from germline, CDR1 is SGHVS and CDR2 is FQNEAQ. The CDR3 consists of 16 residues. CDR3 bases: TGTGCCAGCAGCCCTCTAAATACGGGGATCTCCTACGAGCAGTACTTC. Translation gives CASSPLNTGISYEQYF.

This rearrangement joins TRBV11-2 to TRBJ2-6; D is ambiguous. Germline V gives CDR1 SGHAT, CDR2 FQNNGV. Trimming pared 0 bases from V and 4 bases from J, leaving 10 bases between. The CDR3 contains 16 residues. CDR3 sequence reads: CASSLDGLFGANVLTF. CDR3 nucleotide sequence: TGTGCCAGCAGCTTAGATGGGCTGTTCGGGGCCAACGTCCTGACTTTC.

The CDR3: CAISAGLAGVRSYNEQFF. CDR3 DNA sequence: TGTGCCATCAGCGCTGGACTAGCGGGAGTGAGGTCCTACAATGAGCAGTTCTTC. V is TRBV10-3 and J is TRBJ2-1, with TRBD2 matching 13 bases. Germline-derived CDR1 and CDR2 are ENHRY and SYGVKD. The CDR3 has 18 residues. Losses at the gene ends were 6 bases for V and 1 base for J; bases not matched to a gene: 9.

V is TRBV10-3 and J is TRBJ2-3; D is uncertain. CDR3 length: 15 residues. The V and J ends lost 9 bases and 4 bases respectively, with 20 bases between them. Germline V lookup: CDR1 ENHRY, CDR2 SYGVKD. As DNA, the CDR3 is TGTGCCATACTGTACTTAGAGGATTGGTCAGATACGCAGTATTTT. Protein sequence: CAILYLEDWSDTQYF.

The chain joins TRBV9 to TRBJ2-3; D possibly corresponds to TRBD2 (5 bases). With 0 bases removed from V and 4 bases from J, the gap between germline ends came to 12 bases. The germline gives CDR1 SGDLS, CDR2 YYNGEE. The CDR3 contains 15 residues. CDR3 nucleotide sequence: TGTGCCAGCAGCGTAGCCTGGGAGTGGGCAGATACGCAGTATTTT. It is translated as CASSVAWEWADTQYF.

CDR3 residues: CASSPLWVSRLAGAPSTDTQYF. CDR3 in DNA: TGTGCCAGCTCACCACTCTGGGTCAGTCGACTAGCGGGAGCCCCTAGCACAGATACGCAGTATTTT. The gene calls are TRBV18 and TRBJ2-3; TRBD2 matches 12 bases. The CDR3 length is 22 residues. Germline V gives CDR1 KGHSH, CDR2 LQKENI. Trimming cost V 1 base and J 0 bases; bases outside gene matches: 17. Full variable domain (outside the CDR3, taken from reference TRBV18 and TRBJ2-3): NAGVMQNPRHLVRRRGQEARLRCSPMKGHSHVYWYRQLPEEGLKFMVYLQKENIIDESGMPKERFSAEFPKEGPSILRIQQVVRGDSAAYFCASSPLWVSRLAGAPSTDTQYFGPGTRLTVL.

The V and J genes are TRBV19 and TRBJ2-2; TRBD2 matches 13 bases. Germline V gene data show CDR1 as LNHDA and CDR2 as SQIVND (reference sequence). V gave up 0 bases and J gave up 4 bases; unmatched junction bases: 14. The CDR3 is made up of 21 amino acids. The CDR3 nucleotides read TGTGCCAGTAGTATAGATGTTTCACTAGCGGGAGGGCCCTCGGGCACCGGGGAGCTGTTTTTT. Protein: CASSIDVSLAGGPSGTGELFF.

The chain links TRBV5-4 to TRBJ1-2; no reliable D call. V dropped 4 bases and J dropped 0 bases, with 7 bases sitting between them. The germline V gene has CDR1 SGHNT and CDR2 YYREEE (reference sequence). The CDR3 loop spans 13 amino acids. The DNA of the CDR3 is TGTGCCAGCAGCGCCCTAGCTAACTATGGCTACACCTTC. Translated, it gives CASSALANYGYTF.

The J gene is TRBJ2-5, the V gene TRBV28; D possibly corresponds to TRBD1 (6 bases). This CDR3 contains 14 residues. Per the germline V gene, CDR1 is MDHEN and CDR2 is SYDVKM. With 7 bases removed from V and 2 bases from J, the gap between germline ends came to 14 bases. The CDR3 DNA reads TGTGCCAGCATTACCAGGGGTTGGCAAGAGACCCAGTACTTC. Protein product: CASITRGWQETQYF.

This clone came up once. This rearrangement joins TRBV4-3 to TRBJ2-2; tentatively, D is TRBD1 (7 bases). Trimming pared 0 bases from V and 4 bases from J, leaving 15 bases between. CDR1 and CDR2 (germline): LGHNA, YSLEER. The CDR3 is 17 amino acids. In DNA, the CDR3 is TGCGCCAGCAGCCAAGAAAGGAGGGGGCTGGGCACCGGGGAGCTGTTTTTT. Amino acids: CASSQERRGLGTGELFF.